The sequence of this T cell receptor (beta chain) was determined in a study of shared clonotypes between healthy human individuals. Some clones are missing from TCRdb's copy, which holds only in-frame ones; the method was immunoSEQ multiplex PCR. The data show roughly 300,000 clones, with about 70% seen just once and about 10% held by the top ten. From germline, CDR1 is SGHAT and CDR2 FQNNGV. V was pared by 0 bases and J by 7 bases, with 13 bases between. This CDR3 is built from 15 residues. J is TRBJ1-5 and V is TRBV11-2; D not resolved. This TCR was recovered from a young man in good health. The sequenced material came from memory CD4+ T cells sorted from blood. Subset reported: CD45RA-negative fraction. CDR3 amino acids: CASSLDPGLRQPQHF. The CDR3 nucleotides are TGTGCCAGCAGCTTAGACCCGGGGTTGAGGCAGCCCCAGCATTTT.